What follows are 29 T cell receptor beta chains derived from one specimen sequenced in a study of cytomegalovirus exposure and HLA in healthy donors. Researchers ran the PCR with 60 Vbeta and 13 Jbeta primers. Using immunoSEQ multiplex PCR, the repertoire was profiled, and TCRdb retains in-frame clones only, with some absent. In the table there are more than 150,000 clones, approximately 80% of which are singletons. The specimen was PBMCs. The receptors derive from a woman in her 30s in good health and CMV-seronegative.

The chain is built from TRBV28 and TRBJ2-7, with a tentative D call TRBD1 (5 bases). Germline CDR1 is MDHEN and CDR2 is SYDVKM. The CDR3 spans 12 residues. Trimming took 8 bases from V and 3 from J, leaving 11 bases between them. CDR3 loop: CASGQPNYEQYF. The DNA of the CDR3 is TGTGCCAGCGGACAACCGAACTACGAGCAGTACTTC.

The chain joins TRBV5-5 to TRBJ2-3, with 11 bases aligning to TRBD2. Trimming removed 4 bases from V and 0 bases from J; junction bases left unmatched: 10. The CDR3 totals 18 residues. Germline V gene lookup returns CDR1 SGHKS and CDR2 YYEKEE (reference sequence). CDR3 sequence: CASSITSGGFLSTDTQYF. CDR3 DNA sequence: TGTGCCAGCAGCATAACTAGCGGGGGTTTCCTTAGCACAGATACGCAGTATTTT.

The rearrangement links TRBV11-2 to TRBJ2-7; a weak D match, TRBD1 (6 bases). Germline V gene data show CDR1 as SGHAT and CDR2 as FQNNGV. CDR3 length: 13 residues. Trimming removed 5 bases from V and 2 bases from J, with 10 bases in between. This CDR3 is CASSLGTTYEQYF. In nucleotides, the CDR3 is TGTGCCAGCAGCCTCGGGACAACCTACGAGCAGTACTTC.

The gene calls are TRBV10-2 and TRBJ2-7, with 8 positions matching TRBD2. This CDR3 is built from 23 residues. The germline CDR1 and CDR2 sequences are WSHSY and SAAADI. V dropped 9 bases and J dropped 0; count of bases not matched to a gene: 34. CDR3 in DNA: TGCGCCAGGAAAGGGCGGGGGGATAACCCGACAGAAGCACCCCAACTCTTCTCCTACGAGCAGTACTTC. It encodes CARKGRGDNPTEAPQLFSYEQYF.

This clone appeared once. The chain employs TRBV9 and TRBJ2-7; D gene uncertain. CDR3 length: 14 residues. Germline loops: CDR1 SGDLS, CDR2 YYNGEE. The V gene lost 4 bases and the J gene lost 6 bases, with 17 bases spanning the gap. CDR3: CASSPTWAAVEQYF. As DNA, the CDR3 is TGTGCCAGCAGCCCCACGTGGGCCGCCGTCGAGCAGTACTTC. Using reference TRBV9 and TRBJ2-7 for the parts outside the CDR3, the full variable domain is DSGVTQTPKHLITATGQRVTLRCSPRSGDLSVYWYQQSLDQGLQFLIQYYNGEERAKGNILERFSAQQFPDLHSELNLSSLELGDSALYFCASSPTWAAVEQYFGPGTRLTVT.

The chain joins TRBV5-1 to TRBJ2-1; 10 bases match TRBD2. The CDR3 is 19 residues long. With V trimmed by 4 bases and J by 2 bases, 15 bases remained unmatched. Germline CDR1 and CDR2: SGHRS and YFSETQ. CDR3 sequence: CASSPHFGRSGRAYNEQFF. The CDR3, as DNA: TGCGCCAGCAGCCCACATTTTGGTCGGAGCGGGAGGGCCTACAATGAGCAGTTCTTC.

The chain carries TRBV23-1 and TRBJ1-4; D is unresolved. TRBV23-1 is flagged as an ORF with uncertain function. The CDR3 sequence is 17 residues long. Trimming left V 4 bases short and J 1 base short, with 16 bases between. The CDR3 nucleotides read TGCGCCAGCAGTCGGTGGCGAACTACGGGAACTAATGAAAAACTGTTTTTT. This gives the protein CASSRWRTTGTNEKLFF.

The gene calls are TRBV6-5 and TRBJ2-7, with TRBD1 identical over 8 bases. There are 13 residues in the CDR3. V shed 8 bases, J shed 2 bases, and the junction held 5 bases outside the gene matches. Germline assignment: CDR1 MNHEY and CDR2 SVGAGI. The CDR3 DNA is TGTGCCAGCCGGGGACAGGAGACCTACGAGCAGTACTTC. It codes for CASRGQETYEQYF.

V is TRBV4-3 and J is TRBJ1-4, with a tentative D call TRBD1 (5 bases). The V gene's germline CDR1 is LGHNA and CDR2 YSLEER. The ends were cut back, 3 bases at V and 7 bases at J, with 15 bases in the middle. This CDR3 contains 15 residues. CDR3 in amino acids: CASSQAQGLSEKLFF. CDR3 nucleotide sequence: TGCGCCAGCAGCCAGGCGCAGGGACTTAGTGAAAAACTGTTTTTT.

This chain links TRBV27 with TRBJ2-3, with 12 bases aligning to TRBD2. This CDR3 has 15 amino acids. Germline CDR1 and CDR2: MNHEY and SMNVEV (reference sequence). J was trimmed by 6 bases and V by 6 bases; bases with no gene match: 7. Here the CDR3 DNA reads TGTGCCAGCAGGCTACTAGCGGGGGGTATCGATACGCAGTATTTT. It translates to CASRLLAGGIDTQYF.

The chain combines TRBV10-1 with TRBJ2-5; 10 nucleotides agree with TRBD2. CDR1 and CDR2 from the germline V gene are WNHNN and SYGVQD (reference sequence). V lost 2 bases to trimming and J lost 2 bases; unmatched junction nucleotides: 14. The CDR3 is made up of 19 amino acids. The CDR3 region has the DNA TGCGCCAGCAGTGAGCAAGTGGTAGCGGGAGGCCCGAGGCAAGAGACCCAGTACTTC. Translated: CASSEQVVAGGPRQETQYF.

A single count supports this clone. The V call is TRBV18, the J call TRBJ2-5, with D tentatively TRBD1 (5 bases). The closer fit of TRBJ2-7 to the DNA end suggests the J call may be wrong. Looked up from germline, CDR1 is KGHSH and CDR2 is LQKENI. The CDR3 is 14 residues long. The CDR3 DNA sequence: TGTGCCAGCACGTCGTTGCAGGGTTACTACGAGCAGTACTTC. Protein: CASTSLQGYYEQYF.

This clone appeared a few times. The V and J genes are TRBV19 and TRBJ1-1; D remains unclear. This CDR3 is 12 amino acids long. Germline CDR1 and CDR2: LNHDA and SQIVND (reference sequence). V was cut by 2 bases and J by 3 bases, with 4 bases left in between. The CDR3 DNA reads TGTGCCAGTAGTATAACTGACACTGAAGCTTTCTTT. Translating it yields CASSITDTEAFF.

This clone was counted a few times. The chain joins TRBV2 to TRBJ1-2, with TRBD1 as a possible D gene (5 bases). Germline CDR1 SNHLY, CDR2 FYNNEI. Deletions cut 8 bases from V and 4 bases from J, with 11 bases between. The CDR3 has 12 residues. The CDR3 nucleotides read TGTGCCAGCCGGAGACAGTCCTATGGCTACACCTTC. Its protein product is CASRRQSYGYTF.

This clone was seen a single time. The rearrangement links TRBV9 to TRBJ1-4; 7 bases line up with TRBD1. The junction had 13 bases not matched to a gene; V was cut back by 3 bases and J by 8 bases. This CDR3 contains 16 residues. Germline V gene lookup returns CDR1 SGDLS and CDR2 YYNGEE. The DNA for the CDR3 is TGTGCCAGCAGCGCTCAACCACAGGGGATGGGGGAAAAACTGTTTTTT. Its protein product is CASSAQPQGMGEKLFF.

The CDR3 nucleotides are TGTGCCAGCAGCTTCGGTCGACCCGGGACAGGGATCCAAGAGACCCAGTACTTC. Translated, it gives CASSFGRPGTGIQETQYF. The chain has TRBV5-8 and TRBJ2-5, with 9 bases fitting TRBD1. V shed 2 bases, J shed 1 base, and the junction held 12 bases outside the gene matches. This CDR3 spans 18 amino acids. Germline CDR1 SGHTS, CDR2 YDEGEE.

The chain links TRBV6-6 to TRBJ2-1, with TRBD2 identical over 12 bases. This CDR3 comprises 16 residues. In germline, CDR1 is MNHNY, CDR2 SVGAGI (reference sequence). Trimming removed 0 bases from V and 5 bases from J; junction bases left unmatched: 2. DNA for the CDR3: TGTGCCAGCAGTTACTCGACTAGCGGGGGAGACAATGAGCAGTTCTTC. Translating it yields CASSYSTSGGDNEQFF.

The chain joins TRBV7-9 to TRBJ2-1, with a weak D call TRBD1 (6 bases). Trimming removed 1 base at V and 8 bases at J, with 9 bases between. CDR1 is SEHNR, CDR2 FQNEAQ, per germline (reference sequence). The CDR3 contains 13 residues. CDR3 bases: TGTGCCAGCAGCTTAGTGGACAGTTATGAGCAGTTCTTC. Amino acid sequence: CASSLVDSYEQFF.

The V gene is TRBV30, the J gene TRBJ2-1; TRBD2 matches 13 bases. Germline CDR1 reads GTSNPN; CDR2 reads SVGIG (reference sequence). The length of the CDR3 is 13 residues. The junction had 4 bases not matched to a gene; V was cut back by 7 bases and J by 7 bases. CDR3 loop: CASGTSGVNEQFF. The CDR3 nucleotides are TGTGCCTCCGGGACTAGCGGGGTGAATGAGCAGTTCTTC.

The chain combines TRBV2 with TRBJ1-6; 7 bases agree with TRBD1. The CDR3 totals 15 residues. The V gene's germline CDR1 is SNHLY and CDR2 FYNNEI. Trimming took 6 bases from V and 7 from J; bases not matched to a gene: 9. The CDR3 region is CASRDRVAVNSPLHF. CDR3 sequence (DNA): TGTGCCAGCAGAGACAGGGTGGCTGTGAATTCACCCCTCCACTTT.

The chain couples TRBV16 to TRBJ1-5, with D maybe TRBD1 (6 bases). From germline, CDR1 is KGHSY and CDR2 FQNENV. V lost 3 bases and J 0 bases, leaving 12 bases between the germline ends. This CDR3 contains 16 residues. CDR3 in DNA: TGTGCCAGCAGCCAGTTCTACAGGGATAGCAATCAGCCCCAGCATTTT. Amino acids: CASSQFYRDSNQPQHF.

This chain uses TRBV19 with TRBJ2-1; 7 nucleotides line up with TRBD2. With V trimmed by 0 bases and J by 8 bases, 1 base remained unmatched. There are 13 residues in the CDR3. From germline, CDR1 is LNHDA and CDR2 SQIVND (reference sequence). This CDR3 is CASSIDRGDEQFF. Written as DNA, the CDR3 is TGTGCCAGTAGTATAGATCGGGGGGATGAGCAGTTCTTC.

The genes are TRBV7-9 and TRBJ2-1, with TRBD2 identical over 7 bases. V lost 4 bases, J lost 5 bases, and 5 bases stayed unmatched. Germline V lookup: CDR1 SEHNR, CDR2 FQNEAQ (reference sequence). The CDR3 spans 14 residues. In nucleotides, the CDR3 is TGTGCCAGCAGCTGGGGAGGGATAAACAATGAGCAGTTCTTC. It codes for CASSWGGINNEQFF. Together with reference TRBV7-9 and TRBJ2-1, the CDR3 gives the full variable domain: DTGVSQNPRHKITKRGQNVTFRCDPISEHNRLYWYRQTLGQGPEFLTYFQNEAQLEKSRLLSDRFSAERPKGSFSTLEIQRTEQGDSAMYLCASSWGGINNEQFFGPGTRLTVL.

V gene TRBV6-5 combines with J gene TRBJ1-2; D is undetermined. V lost 5 bases to trimming and J lost 2 bases, with 9 bases between them. Germline CDR1 and CDR2: MNHEY and SVGAGI. CDR3 length: 13 amino acids. The CDR3 DNA follows: TGTGCCAGCAGTGTGACACCCAACTATGGCTACACCTTC. It encodes CASSVTPNYGYTF.

This clone was detected only a few times. Mismatch with germline at one junction end may stem from a read error. The chain recombines TRBV7-9 with TRBJ2-5; D uncertain. Germline lookup yields CDR1 SEHNR and CDR2 FQNEAQ (reference sequence). CDR3 size: 13 residues. Here the CDR3 reads CSSSPVVQETQYF. CDR3 sequence (DNA): TGTTCCAGCAGCCCGGTAGTCCAAGAGACCCAGTACTTC. The entire variable domain, with the rest obtained from reference TRBV7-9 and TRBJ2-5, is as follows: DTGVSQNPRHKITKRGQNVTFRCDPISEHNRLYWYRQTLGQGPEFLTYFQNEAQLEKSRLLSDRFSAERPKGSFSTLEIQRTEQGDSAMYLCSSSPVVQETQYFGPGTRLLVL.

The chain joins TRBV2 to TRBJ2-3; 9 bases match TRBD1. The CDR3 extends over 15 amino acids. V lost 6 bases, J lost 2 bases, and 6 bases stayed unmatched. In germline, CDR1 is SNHLY, CDR2 FYNNEI. This chain's CDR3 is CASSRGQGITDTQYF. In DNA form, the CDR3 reads TGTGCCAGCAGCCGAGGACAGGGGATCACAGATACGCAGTATTTT.

The chain is built from TRBV9 and TRBJ2-5, with D possibly matching TRBD2 (7 bases). Gene TRBJ2-7 matches the end of the DNA better, so the J call may be wrong. The CDR3 length is 13 residues. Looked up from germline, CDR1 is SGDLS and CDR2 is YYNGEE. In nucleotides, the CDR3 is TGTGCCAGCAGCGTAAGGGGGGGCGGCGAGCAGTACTTC. Protein: CASSVRGGGEQYF.

The chain is built from TRBV4-3 and TRBJ2-5; 12 bases map to TRBD2. The DNA end is a closer match to TRBJ2-7, so the J assignment may be wrong. This CDR3 comprises 18 residues. Germline V gene lookup returns CDR1 LGHNA and CDR2 YSLEER. In DNA form, the CDR3 reads TGCGCCAGCAGCCAAGACAGAGGACTAGCGGGACCCTTCTACGAGCAGTACTTC. It is translated as CASSQDRGLAGPFYEQYF.

The V call is TRBV14, the J call TRBJ2-7; D perhaps matches TRBD1 (7 bases). Germline V gene data show CDR1 as SGHDN and CDR2 as FVKESK. Trimming cost V 3 bases and J 1 base, with 13 bases left between them. This CDR3 contains 15 residues. CDR3: CASSQPAGQSYEQYF. The CDR3 nucleotides are TGTGCCAGCAGCCAGCCTGCGGGACAGTCCTACGAGCAGTACTTC.